These T cell receptor beta chains were read from a single sample in a study of human T cells and chemical hapten exposure. TCRdb reanalysed the RACE reads using MiXCR and keeps one entry per CDR3 protein. The sample yields 85,000 to 90,000 distinct CDR3 sequences, about 8.9% seen once. The source was whole blood, collected in connection with sensitization to the hapten diphenylcyclopropenone (DPC). The receptors were gathered from a woman aged 40 to 50 with alopecia areata. Some clones in this sample may be carry-over from other donors' samples. Both conserved end residues are part of each CDR3. A D gene is named only where the DNA matches it firmly. The size of a clone is reported for some rows only, either as once, few or many, or as a class for expanded clones.

D	size	J	V	DNA	CDR3
NA	few	TRBJ2-5	TRBV3-1	TGTGCCAGCAGCTCCGGGACCCCATCCACCCAGTACTTC	CASSSGTPSTQYF
NA	few	TRBJ2-1	TRBV4-3	TGCGCCAGCAGCCAATATATGCTGGCCTCCGTCGAGCAGTTCTTC	CASSQYMLASVEQFF
NA	many	TRBJ1-6	TRBV15	TGTGCCACCAGCATTACGGGGAATTCACCCCTCCACTTT	CATSITGNSPLHF
NA	many	TRBJ2-3	TRBV10-3	TGTGCCATCAGACGGCAGGACGTCGCAGATACGCAGTATTTT	CAIRRQDVADTQYF
TRBD1	NA	TRBJ1-2	TRBV7-9	TGTGCCAGCAGCTTAACAACAACAGGGGGCCCCTATGGCTACACCTTC	CASSLTTTGGPYGYTF
NA	NA	TRBJ2-7	TRBV11-2	TGTGCCAGCAGCTTAGGTAACCTCTGGGGAGGCGAGCAGTACTTC	CASSLGNLWGGEQYF
TRBD2	many	TRBJ2-1	TRBV9	TGTGCCAGCAGCGCGGGGATAGCGGGGGGGCAAGTGATCGCCTACAATGAGCAGTTCTTC	CASSAGIAGGQVIAYNEQFF
NA	NA	TRBJ2-3	TRBV5-1	TGCGCCAGCAGCCGGGACGGAAGGGGTACAGATACGCAGTATTTT	CASSRDGRGTDTQYF
NA	many	TRBJ2-3	TRBV9	TGTGCCAGCAGCGTAGCTAACGGTGGGGCAGTAGCAGATACGCAGTATTTT	CASSVANGGAVADTQYF
NA	many	TRBJ2-2	TRBV6-2/TRBV6-3	TGTGCCAGCAGCCCCCGCGGGGTACGTTTGACCGGGGAGCTGTTTTTT	CASSPRGVRLTGELFF
TRBD2	many	TRBJ2-1	TRBV20-1	TGCAGTGGGAAGGGGCTAGCGGGGGCCGATTCCTACAATGAGCAGTTCTTC	CSGKGLAGADSYNEQFF
NA	many	TRBJ1-2	TRBV5-1	TGCGCCAGCAGCTTAGACCATGGAGGATTCTATGGCTACACCTTC	CASSLDHGGFYGYTF
NA	many	TRBJ1-5	TRBV15	TGTGCCACCGGGAAGACAAGGGATTGGCAGCCCCAGCATTTT	CATGKTRDWQPQHF
NA	many	TRBJ1-5	TRBV19	TGTGCCAGTAGCCGACAGTTTAGCAATCAGCCCCAGCATTTT	CASSRQFSNQPQHF
TRBD1	many	TRBJ2-7	TRBV6-5	TGTGCCAGCGGGACAGGGGATCTCTCCTACGAGCAGTACTTC	CASGTGDLSYEQYF
NA	few	TRBJ2-5	TRBV7-2	TGTGCCAGCATCCCCTTTAATGGTCAAGAGACCCAGTACTTC	CASIPFNGQETQYF
TRBD2	NA	TRBJ2-3	TRBV9	TGTGCCAGCTCAACCCTAGCGGTGACAGATACGCAGTATTTT	CASSTLAVTDTQYF
NA	many	TRBJ1-5	TRBV7-4	TGTGCCAGCAGCTCAACTTTGGGCAATCAGCCCCAGCATTTT	CASSSTLGNQPQHF
NA	few	TRBJ1-4	TRBV2	TGTGCCAGCAGCGGGGACGAAGGTGAAAAACTGTTTTTT	CASSGDEGEKLFF
NA	few	TRBJ1-4	TRBV10-3	TGTGCCATCAGTCAAGACCAGATGGGAGGAAAACTGTTTTTT	CAISQDQMGGKLFF
TRBD2	many	TRBJ2-1	TRBV7-2	TGTGCCAGCAGCTTAAACCAACAAGGACTAGCGGCCTTC	CASSLNQQGLAAF
TRBD2	NA	TRBJ2-3	TRBV29-1	TGCAGCGGGGGGAGCGGGGGAGCAGATACGCAGTATTTT	CSGGSGGADTQYF
NA	NA	TRBJ2-7	TRBV20-1	TGCAGTGCTCCACCCTCCCGAAGGGTCATCGGCCCTAGCGAGCAGTACTTC	CSAPPSRRVIGPSEQYF
NA	few	TRBJ2-1	TRBV12-2	TGTGCAAGTCGCTATCTTAGCGGGGAGTCCTACAATGAGCAGTTCTTC	CASRYLSGESYNEQFF
TRBD2	few	TRBJ2-3	TRBV6-6	TGTGCCAGCAGTCCACGACCTAGCGGGGGGCGAAGCGATACGCAGTATTTT	CASSPRPSGGRSDTQYF
NA	many	TRBJ1-2	TRBV6-2/TRBV6-3	TGTGCCAGCAGTTTTCCGACAGCTTTCTATGGCTACACCTTC	CASSFPTAFYGYTF
NA	many	TRBJ2-1	TRBV12-3/TRBV12-4	TGTGCCAGCAGTCTAGGGGGGAGTTGGTACAATGAGCAGTTCTTC	CASSLGGSWYNEQFF
TRBD1	many	TRBJ1-1	TRBV12-3/TRBV12-4	TGTGCCAGCAGTCCACAGGGGGCCCTGAGCAGCACTGAAGCTTTCTTT	CASSPQGALSSTEAFF
NA	NA	TRBJ2-7	TRBV5-4	TGTGCCAGCAGCTCCATGGGTATAGGCGAGCAGTACTTC	CASSSMGIGEQYF
NA	many	TRBJ1-1	TRBV12-3/TRBV12-4	TGTGCCAGCAGTTTGTCCCAAGGCCTTGAAGCTTTCTTT	CASSLSQGLEAFF
NA	many	TRBJ1-6	TRBV6-2/TRBV6-3	TGTGCCAGCAGTTCAACCGAGGAAGGGGCTAATTCACCCCTCCACTTT	CASSSTEEGANSPLHF
TRBD2	NA	TRBJ2-2	TRBV5-6	TGTGCCAGCAGCATCACTAGCGGGGGGCCGTGGACCGGGGAGCTGTTTTTT	CASSITSGGPWTGELFF
TRBD1	NA	TRBJ1-2	TRBV20-1	TGCAGTGCTGACAAGGACAGGATTCATGGCTACACCTTC	CSADKDRIHGYTF
NA	NA	TRBJ1-5	TRBV20-1	TGCAGTGCCCTCCTGGGGGTCGGTCGTGGCAATCAGCCCCAGCATTTT	CSALLGVGRGNQPQHF
TRBD1	many	TRBJ1-1	TRBV5-4	TGTGCCAGCAGCCGTCTCCTACAGGGGCCGGGCCCTGAAGCTTTCTTT	CASSRLLQGPGPEAFF
NA	few	TRBJ1-1	TRBV15	TGTGCCACCAGCAGAGAGTGGAACAGTAACACTGAAGCTTTCTTT	CATSREWNSNTEAFF
NA	many	TRBJ1-6	TRBV28	TGTGCCAGCGGATTGGACTCAGGGGCCTATTCACCCCTCCACTTT	CASGLDSGAYSPLHF
NA	NA	TRBJ2-7	TRBV2	TGTGCCAGCATGGGTGGACACACTCTACCCTCCGAGCAGTACTTC	CASMGGHTLPSEQYF
NA	many	TRBJ2-7	TRBV4-1	TGCGCCAGCAGCCAAGATAAGGCCAGTCCCTACGAGCAGTACTTC	CASSQDKASPYEQYF
NA	few	TRBJ1-4	TRBV6-2/TRBV6-3	TGTGCCAGCAGTTACTCGGCAGGGGATAATGAAAAACTGTTTTTT	CASSYSAGDNEKLFF
TRBD1	NA	TRBJ1-2	TRBV7-9	TGTGCCAGCAGCTTAAGGACAGGGGGATATGGCTACACCTTC	CASSLRTGGYGYTF
NA	many	TRBJ2-1	TRBV13	TGTGCCAGCGGAGAGGTGGGGGGACAGACGAACAATGAGCAGTTCTTC	CASGEVGGQTNNEQFF
NA	few	TRBJ1-2	TRBV15	TGTGCCACCAGCAGAGATTGGGAGGAGAATGGCTACACCTTC	CATSRDWEENGYTF
NA	NA	TRBJ2-3	TRBV7-2	TGTGCCAGCAGCTTAGGGACCCTCCAGGCAGATACGCAGTATTTT	CASSLGTLQADTQYF
NA	few	TRBJ1-5	TRBV4-1	TGCGCCAGCAGCCCCACAGACGGTAATCGGCCCCAGCATTTT	CASSPTDGNRPQHF
TRBD1	many	TRBJ2-7	TRBV2	TGTGCCAGCAGTGGGGACAGGGGTTACGAGCAGTACTTC	CASSGDRGYEQYF
NA	many	TRBJ1-1	TRBV18	TGTGCCAGCTCACCTTCCGCAATGCCCGGCACTGAAGCTTTCTTT	CASSPSAMPGTEAFF
NA	many	TRBJ1-2	TRBV6-1	TGTGCCAGCAGTGAAGTGGGACGCTATGGCTACACCTTC	CASSEVGRYGYTF
NA	many	TRBJ2-7	TRBV20-1	TGCAGTGCTAGCGGCAGATATTCCTCCTACGAGCAGTACTTC	CSASGRYSSYEQYF
NA	NA	TRBJ2-1	TRBV7-2	TGTGCCAGCAGCTTAATCAATGAGCAGTTCTTC	CASSLINEQFF
NA	few	TRBJ2-2	TRBV2	TGTGCCAGCAACGACCCCGGGGAGCTGTTTTTT	CASNDPGELFF
TRBD1	NA	TRBJ1-6	TRBV6-5	TGTGCCAGCAGTTACTCCGGGGGTTGGAGCAGGGGGAGTAATTCACCCCTCCACTTT	CASSYSGGWSRGSNSPLHF
NA	many	TRBJ2-7	TRBV9	TGTGCCAGCAGCCCACTGGGGGGATGGAAGAGCGAGCAGTACTTC	CASSPLGGWKSEQYF
NA	NA	TRBJ1-1	TRBV4-2	TGTGCCAGCAGCCAAGCTGGGGGCAGGAACACTGAAGCCTTCTTT	CASSQAGGRNTEAFF